The 15 T cell receptor beta chains presented below share a single source sample, sequenced in a study of T cells after yellow fever vaccination. TCRdb used MiXCR to reprocess the 5' RACE reads, holding one entry per CDR3 protein. Found here are a few hundred thousand distinct CDR3 sequences, about 5.2% of them singletons; the top ten hold around 3.5%. The sample here was CD4+ T cells sorted from PBMCs, taken on the day of the yellow fever booster vaccination. Receptors originate from a young man who received the YFV17D yellow fever vaccine.

The sample holds a few counts of this clonotype. This chain uses TRBV4-2 with TRBJ2-7, with 8 bases fitting TRBD1. V was clipped by 1 base and J by 2 bases; unmatched bases: 7. Germline V gene lookup returns CDR1 LGHNA and CDR2 YNFKEQ. The CDR3 consists of 16 residues. The CDR3 here is CASSQVSGTGAYEQYF. CDR3 DNA: TGTGCCAGCAGCCAAGTATCCGGGACAGGTGCCTACGAGCAGTACTTC.

The genes are TRBV6-1 and TRBJ2-3, with D perhaps matching TRBD1 (6 bases). Trimming shortened V by 5 bases and J by 4 bases, and 13 bases separated the two germline ends. The CDR3 loop spans 14 amino acids. In germline, CDR1 is MNHNS, CDR2 SASEGT. The CDR3 DNA reads TGTGCCAGCAGTAACCGCCCAGGGGCAGATACGCAGTATTTT. Protein: CASSNRPGADTQYF.

This clonotype was seen many times. This rearrangement joins TRBV3-1 to TRBJ2-1; 7 bases agree with TRBD2. J gave up 8 bases and V 2 bases, and 3 bases lay outside the gene matches. Germline CDR1 LGHDT, CDR2 YNNKEL (reference sequence). The CDR3 loop spans 13 amino acids. The DNA for the CDR3 is TGTGCCAGCAGCCAATTGGCGGGGGATGAGCAGTTCTTC. It codes for CASSQLAGDEQFF.

The rearrangement links TRBV25-1 to TRBJ1-6, with TRBD1 identical over 7 bases. This CDR3 spans 15 amino acids. The V and J ends lost 3 bases and 9 bases, in that order; junction bases with no gene match: 8. From germline, CDR1 is MGHDK and CDR2 SYGVNS. The CDR3 protein is CASSDGGRGLSPLHF. CDR3 DNA sequence: TGTGCCAGCAGTGACGGGGGAAGGGGGCTTTCACCCCTCCACTTT.

This clonotype has only a few counts. The chain recombines TRBV10-3 with TRBJ1-2, with D perhaps TRBD1 (5 bases). Trimming removed 4 bases at V and 5 bases at J, with 5 bases between. This CDR3 is built from 11 residues. CDR1 is ENHRY, CDR2 SYGVKD, per germline. The CDR3 loop is CAISGGYGYTF. DNA for the CDR3: TGTGCCATCAGTGGGGGGTATGGCTACACCTTC.

The genes are TRBV20-1 and TRBJ1-5, with D tentatively TRBD1 (6 bases). This CDR3 comprises 15 residues. V lost 2 bases and J lost 2, with 13 bases in between. The germline CDR1 and CDR2 sequences are DFQATT and SNEGSKA (reference sequence). The CDR3: CSARRGDIGNQPQHF. The CDR3, as DNA: TGCAGTGCTAGAAGGGGGGACATCGGCAATCAGCCCCAGCATTTT.

This clonotype appeared once. The gene calls are TRBV5-1 and TRBJ2-3, with D possibly matching TRBD1 (6 bases). V lost 3 bases and J lost 0, with 11 bases in between. CDR3 size: 15 residues. Germline lookup yields CDR1 SGHRS and CDR2 YFSETQ. The CDR3 region is CASSWQGISTDTQYF. For the CDR3, the DNA is TGCGCCAGCAGCTGGCAGGGGATTAGCACAGATACGCAGTATTTT.

This clonotype occurred a few times. The chain recombines TRBV3-1 with TRBJ2-3; D gene ambiguous. The CDR3 runs to 12 residues. V was pared by 3 bases and J by 6 bases, with 7 bases between. Germline CDR1 reads LGHDT; CDR2 reads YNNKEL (reference sequence). CDR3 in amino acids: CASSHGKDTQYF. The CDR3, as DNA: TGTGCCAGCAGCCATGGCAAGGATACGCAGTATTTT.

CDR3 bases: TGTGCCAGCAGTTACCGGCGCGCTGCAGACACCGGGGAGCTGTTTTTT. Protein sequence: CASSYRRAADTGELFF. The chain couples TRBV6-2 or TRBV6-3 to TRBJ2-2, with unresolved D. The germline gives CDR1 MNHEY, CDR2 SVGEGT. The CDR3 spans 16 residues. The V end was cut by 2 bases, the J end by 3 bases, with 13 bases between.

This clonotype has a handful of counts. The chain has TRBV5-1 and TRBJ2-1; 12 positions agree with TRBD1. V lost 5 bases, J lost 9 bases, and 6 bases stayed unmatched. Germline V gene sequence: CDR1 SGHRS, CDR2 YFSETQ. CDR3 size: 14 residues. Written as DNA, the CDR3 is TGCGCCAGCAGTATGGGACAGGGGGCCGGTGAGCAGTTCTTC. Translating gives CASSMGQGAGEQFF.

Many counts were recorded for this clonotype. CDR3 nucleotides: TGCGCCAGCAGCGTAGAGGGACAAAATCAGCCCCAGCATTTT. Its protein product is CASSVEGQNQPQHF. The chain carries TRBV5-1 and TRBJ1-5; D perhaps matches TRBD1 (6 bases). The ends were cut back, 4 bases at V and 4 bases at J, with 12 bases in the middle. The germline V gene encodes CDR1 SGHRS and CDR2 YFSETQ. The CDR3 covers 14 residues.

The rearrangement uses TRBV7-9 and TRBJ2-7; perhaps TRBD1 as D (5 bases). The V gene lost 3 bases and the J gene lost 6 bases, with 12 bases spanning the gap. Germline V lookup: CDR1 SEHNR, CDR2 FQNEAQ (reference sequence). The CDR3 totals 13 residues. The CDR3, as DNA: TGTGCCAGCAGCTTCTTTCAGGGCACCGAGCAGTACGTC. Translating gives CASSFFQGTEQYV.

The V call is TRBV5-1, the J call TRBJ1-1; D not certain. Trimming took 1 base from V and 2 from J, leaving 12 bases between them. CDR3 length: 15 amino acids. Germline assignment: CDR1 SGHRS and CDR2 YFSETQ. This chain's CDR3 is CASSLLPSINTEAFF. DNA of the CDR3: TGCGCCAGCAGCTTGCTCCCCTCCATTAACACTGAAGCTTTCTTT.

The table lists this clonotype with many counts. The rearrangement joins TRBV6-6 to TRBJ2-1, with 9 bases aligning to TRBD1. The J segment lost 3 bases and the V segment lost 0 bases, leaving 6 bases of the junction unmatched. This CDR3 is 17 amino acids long. Germline-derived CDR1 and CDR2 are MNHNY and SVGAGI (reference sequence). The CDR3, as DNA: TGTGCCAGCAGTTACTCTTCTACAGGGGGCATCTACAATGAGCAGTTCTTC. Translating gives CASSYSSTGGIYNEQFF.

This clonotype was observed many times. The chain carries TRBV24-1 and TRBJ1-5; D not resolved. The CDR3 runs 12 residues. V lost 5 bases, J lost 7 bases, and 8 bases lay in between. CDR1 is KGHDR, CDR2 SFDVKD, per germline. The CDR3 sequence: CATSVGRQPQHF. In nucleotides, the CDR3 is TGTGCCACCAGTGTTGGCAGACAGCCCCAGCATTTT.